The 9 T cell receptor beta chains in this list originate from one sample, sequenced in a study of cytomegalovirus exposure and HLA in healthy donors. Amplification used 60 Vbeta primers and 13 Jbeta primers. The method was immunoSEQ multiplex PCR; TCRdb's version includes in-frame clones alone and lacks a portion of them. Of approximately 190,000 clones in the sample, around 87% were seen once. The material sequenced was PBMCs. Receptors originate from a man younger than 45 in good health and CMV-seronegative.

V and J are TRBV4-1 and TRBJ2-7, with no clear D. In germline, CDR1 is MGHRA, CDR2 YSYEKL. The CDR3 consists of 18 residues. V was pared by 4 bases and J by 0 bases, with 22 bases between. This CDR3 reads CASSRRESSTAGSYEQYF. The CDR3 DNA reads TGCGCCAGCAGCCGCCGTGAGTCGTCGACGGCAGGCTCCTACGAGCAGTACTTC.

This chain uses TRBV4-3 with TRBJ2-3; 7 bases are shared with TRBD2. This CDR3 has 15 amino acids. V dropped 5 bases and J dropped 0; count of bases not matched to a gene: 5. Germline CDR1 is LGHNA and CDR2 is YSLEER. The CDR3 is CASSYGRGSTDTQYF. The CDR3 nucleotides read TGCGCCAGCAGCTACGGGCGGGGGAGCACAGATACGCAGTATTTT.

The chain employs TRBV28 and TRBJ1-2; 8 bases agree with TRBD1. V lost 7 bases and J lost 5; bases outside the gene matches: 9. CDR1 MDHEN and CDR2 SYDVKM come from the germline V gene. There are 14 residues in the CDR3. The CDR3, as DNA: TGTGCCAGCACAGAAACGACAGGGGCATATGGCTACACCTTC. Translating gives CASTETTGAYGYTF.

This clone was observed a few times. Here the CDR3 DNA reads TGTGCCAGCAGCGCTGGACTAGCGGGGGAGGCCCAGTACTTC. Translating it yields CASSAGLAGEAQYF. The gene calls are TRBV9 and TRBJ2-5, with 13 bases lining up with TRBD2. CDR3 length equals 14 residues. Germline CDR1 and CDR2: SGDLS and YYNGEE. Trimming cost V 3 bases and J 9 bases; bases outside gene matches: 5.

The gene calls are TRBV5-1 and TRBJ2-1; 7 positions match TRBD1. The V gene end was trimmed by 5 bases and the J gene end by 2 bases; junction bases not matched to a gene: 10. CDR3 length: 16 residues. CDR1 and CDR2 (germline): SGHRS, YFSETQ. CDR3 nucleotide sequence: TGCGCCAGCAGGACCGGAATGGACAGGCCCTACAATGAGCAGTTCTTC. Its translation is CASRTGMDRPYNEQFF.

V and J are TRBV29-1 and TRBJ2-5, with 15 bases fitting TRBD2. The CDR3 consists of 16 residues. CDR1 and CDR2 from the germline V gene are SQVTM and ANQGSEA. Unmatched junction bases numbered 2, after V lost 3 bases and J lost 0 bases. For the CDR3, the DNA is TGCAGCGTTGATGGGACTAGCGGGGGGTACCAAGAGACCCAGTACTTC. It is translated as CSVDGTSGGYQETQYF.

This clone was seen a single time. This sample also contains other DNA sequences that code for the same CDR3. The rearrangement joins TRBV27 to TRBJ2-7; 7 bases are a match to TRBD1. V lost 9 bases, J lost 3 bases, and 11 bases stayed unmatched. Germline V gene sequence: CDR1 MNHEY, CDR2 SMNVEV (reference sequence). This CDR3 spans 14 amino acids. The CDR3 bases are TGTGCCAGTAGTACACGACAGGGTTACTACGAGCAGTACTTC. This encodes CASSTRQGYYEQYF.

The J gene is TRBJ1-2, the V gene TRBV6-6; TRBD1 agrees at 8 bases. The germline V gene encodes CDR1 MNHNY and CDR2 SVGAGI (reference sequence). The CDR3 is made up of 15 amino acids. V lost 6 bases and J lost 4; bases outside the gene matches: 10. The CDR3 DNA sequence: TGTGCCAGCAGCCAAACACGGGGACAGGCCTATGGCTACACCTTC. It encodes CASSQTRGQAYGYTF.

In nucleotides, the CDR3 is TGTGCCAGCATCCAGGGGACAGGGCGGTTAGGCGGCTACACCTTC. This gives the protein CASIQGTGRLGGYTF. The V and J genes are TRBV28 and TRBJ1-2; 9 bases fit TRBD1. With V trimmed by 7 bases and J by 8 bases, 14 bases remained unmatched. This CDR3 comprises 15 residues. Germline loops: CDR1 MDHEN, CDR2 SYDVKM.